This T cell receptor (beta chain) is from a study of shared clonotypes between healthy human individuals. This clone was detected only once. Assay runs were performed at deep level. Sorted-subset replicate PCRs used about 0.2 ug DNA, roughly 28,000 T cell genomes. The data were produced by immunoSEQ multiplex PCR, yet TCRdb's version contains in-frame clones alone and is incomplete. The table shows some 2.1 million clones, with about 95% occurring only once. Sequencing was performed on naive CD4+ T cells sorted from blood. Regarding subset: CD45RA+ positively selected. The TCR comes from a man younger than 35 in good health.

CDR3 residues: CASSAGPNQPQHF. Here the CDR3 DNA reads TGTGCCAGCAGTGCAGGGCCCAATCAGCCCCAGCATTTT. V gene TRBV2 combines with J gene TRBJ1-5, with D possibly matching TRBD1 (5 bases). Trimming removed 4 bases from V and 3 bases from J, with 7 bases in between. The CDR3 has 13 residues. CDR1 and CDR2 (germline): SNHLY, FYNNEI.